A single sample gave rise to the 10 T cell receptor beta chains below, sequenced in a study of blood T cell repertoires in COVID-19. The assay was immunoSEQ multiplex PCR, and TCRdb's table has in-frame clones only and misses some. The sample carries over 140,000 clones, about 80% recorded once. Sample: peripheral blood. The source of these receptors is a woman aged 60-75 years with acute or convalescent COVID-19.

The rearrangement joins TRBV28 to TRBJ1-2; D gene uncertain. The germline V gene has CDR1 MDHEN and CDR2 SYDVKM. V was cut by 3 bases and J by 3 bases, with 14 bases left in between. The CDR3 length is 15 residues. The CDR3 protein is CASSFPKGGHYGYTF. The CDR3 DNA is TGTGCCAGCAGTTTCCCGAAGGGAGGGCACTATGGCTACACCTTC.

CDR3 nucleotide sequence: TGTGCCAGCTCACCAAACAGGGCTGAAGCTTTCTTT. This sequence encodes CASSPNRAEAFF. V is TRBV18 and J is TRBJ1-1; a possible D gene is TRBD1 (6 bases). Trimming shortened V by 2 bases and J by 6 bases, and 7 bases separated the two germline ends. The CDR3 length is 12 residues. The germline V gene has CDR1 KGHSH and CDR2 LQKENI. The full variable domain, in which reference TRBV18 and TRBJ1-1 provide the parts outside the CDR3, is NAGVMQNPRHLVRRRGQEARLRCSPMKGHSHVYWYRQLPEEGLKFMVYLQKENIIDESGMPKERFSAEFPKEGPSILRIQQVVRGDSAAYFCASSPNRAEAFFGQGTRLTVV.

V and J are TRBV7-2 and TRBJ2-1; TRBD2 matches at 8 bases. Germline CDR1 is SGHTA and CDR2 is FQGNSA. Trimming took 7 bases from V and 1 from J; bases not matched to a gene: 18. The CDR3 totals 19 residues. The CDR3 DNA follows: TGTGCCAGCACCCTACCCCGGGAGGGGAGTTCGGGGTCCTACAATGAGCAGTTCTTC. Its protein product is CASTLPREGSSGSYNEQFF.

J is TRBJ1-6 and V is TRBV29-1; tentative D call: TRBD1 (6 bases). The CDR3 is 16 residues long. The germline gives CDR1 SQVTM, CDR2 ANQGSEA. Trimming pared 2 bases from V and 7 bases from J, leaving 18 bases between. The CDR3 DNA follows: TGCAGCGTTGAATCTGCACAGGGAATCTCAAATTCACCCCTCCACTTT. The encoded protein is CSVESAQGISNSPLHF.

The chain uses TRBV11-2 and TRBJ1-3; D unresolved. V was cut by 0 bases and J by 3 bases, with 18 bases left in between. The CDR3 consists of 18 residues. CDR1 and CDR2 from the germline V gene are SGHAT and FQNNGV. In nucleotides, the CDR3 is TGTGCCAGCAGCTTAGATATTTTGCGGTCGGGGATTGGAAACACCATATATTTT. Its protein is CASSLDILRSGIGNTIYF.

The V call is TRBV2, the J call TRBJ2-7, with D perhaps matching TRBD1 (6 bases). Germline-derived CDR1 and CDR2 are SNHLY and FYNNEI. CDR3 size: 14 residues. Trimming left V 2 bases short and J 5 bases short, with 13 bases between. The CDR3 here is CASSEQQGAHEQYF. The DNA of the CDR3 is TGTGCCAGCAGTGAACAACAGGGCGCCCACGAGCAGTACTTC.

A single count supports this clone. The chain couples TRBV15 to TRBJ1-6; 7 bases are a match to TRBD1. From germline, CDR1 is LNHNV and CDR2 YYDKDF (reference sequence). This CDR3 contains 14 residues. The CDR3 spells CAVHLAGGNSPLHF. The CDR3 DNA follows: TGTGCAGTCCACTTAGCAGGGGGTAATTCACCCCTCCACTTT.

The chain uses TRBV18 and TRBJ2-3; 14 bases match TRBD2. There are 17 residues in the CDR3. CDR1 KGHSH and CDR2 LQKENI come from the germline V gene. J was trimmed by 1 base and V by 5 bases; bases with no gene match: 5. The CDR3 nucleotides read TGTGCCAGCTCAGGTGGGACTAGCGGGAGTGGCACAGATACGCAGTATTTT. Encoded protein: CASSGGTSGSGTDTQYF. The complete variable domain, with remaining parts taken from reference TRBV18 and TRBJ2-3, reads NAGVMQNPRHLVRRRGQEARLRCSPMKGHSHVYWYRQLPEEGLKFMVYLQKENIIDESGMPKERFSAEFPKEGPSILRIQQVVRGDSAAYFCASSGGTSGSGTDTQYFGPGTRLTVL.

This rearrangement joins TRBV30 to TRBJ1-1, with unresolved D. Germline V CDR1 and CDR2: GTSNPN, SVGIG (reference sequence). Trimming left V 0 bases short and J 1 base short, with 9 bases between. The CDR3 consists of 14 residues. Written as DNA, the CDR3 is TGTGCCTGGAGTGTCTATTATCCGAACACTGAAGCTTTCTTT. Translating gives CAWSVYYPNTEAFF. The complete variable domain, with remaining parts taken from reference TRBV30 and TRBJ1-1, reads SQTIHQWPATLVQPVGSPLSLECTVEGTSNPNLYWYRQAAGRGLQLLFYSVGIGQISSEVPQNLSASRPQDRQFILSSKKLLLSDSGFYLCAWSVYYPNTEAFFGQGTRLTVV.

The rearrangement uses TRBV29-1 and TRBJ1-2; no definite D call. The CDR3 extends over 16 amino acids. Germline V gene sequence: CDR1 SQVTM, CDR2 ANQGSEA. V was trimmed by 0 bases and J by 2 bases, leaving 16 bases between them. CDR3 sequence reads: CSVEDRGLMRNYGYTF. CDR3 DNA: TGCAGCGTTGAAGATCGAGGACTCATGAGGAACTATGGCTACACCTTC.